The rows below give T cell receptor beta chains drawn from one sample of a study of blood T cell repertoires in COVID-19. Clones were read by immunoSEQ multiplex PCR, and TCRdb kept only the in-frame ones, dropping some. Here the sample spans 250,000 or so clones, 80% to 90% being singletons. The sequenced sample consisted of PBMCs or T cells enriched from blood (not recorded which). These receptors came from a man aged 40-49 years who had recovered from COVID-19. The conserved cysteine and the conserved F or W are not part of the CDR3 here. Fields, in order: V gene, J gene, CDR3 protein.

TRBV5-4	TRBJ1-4	ASSAGRGAYEKLF
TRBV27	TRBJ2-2	ASSSPGLAGVKTGELF
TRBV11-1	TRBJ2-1	ASSLALWDRARDEQF
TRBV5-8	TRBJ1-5	ASSPTRDQPQH
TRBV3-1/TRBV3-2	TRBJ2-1	ASSQGLGTGGF
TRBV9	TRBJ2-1	ASSPRTSGGLGSYNEQF
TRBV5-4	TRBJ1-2	ASSFSTGTYGYT
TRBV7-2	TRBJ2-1	ASSSDSYYNEQF
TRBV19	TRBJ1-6	ASRNGAGWYSPLH
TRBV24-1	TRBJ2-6	ATSEAISGANVLT
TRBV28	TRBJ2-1	ASNNILAGGWDEQF
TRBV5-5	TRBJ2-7	ASSLAGTAASYEQY
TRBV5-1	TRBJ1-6	ASSLGSGGFGSYNSPLH
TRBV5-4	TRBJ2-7	ASSRGQGLSEQY
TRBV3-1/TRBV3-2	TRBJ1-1	ASSQVMNTEAF
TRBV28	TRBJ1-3	ASSLILGSGNTIY
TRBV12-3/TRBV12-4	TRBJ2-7	ASSYRVNYEQY
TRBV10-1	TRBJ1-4	ASSSAGTAATNEKLF
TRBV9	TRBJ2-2	ASSVGSGGMNTGELF
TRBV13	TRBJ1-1	ASSLEWEAAF
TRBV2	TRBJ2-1	ASRERTSGYNEQF
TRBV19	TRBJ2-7	ASSINWGTYEQY
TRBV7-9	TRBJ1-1	ASSFGGGGPEAF
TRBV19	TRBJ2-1	ASNEDRGRFEQF
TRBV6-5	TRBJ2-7	ASSYGTEAYEQY
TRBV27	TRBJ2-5	ASSFAGGRETQY
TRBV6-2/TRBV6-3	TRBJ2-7	ASSSSGTGAYEQY
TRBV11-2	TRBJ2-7	ASSLGVGRVSYEQY
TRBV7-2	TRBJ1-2	ASSSGGRTNYGYT
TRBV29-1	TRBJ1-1	SVDRGDTEAF
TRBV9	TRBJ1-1	ASSVGQESNTEAF
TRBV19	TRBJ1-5	ASSIVGGNRARVSNQPQH
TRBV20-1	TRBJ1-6	SASVQGNSPLH
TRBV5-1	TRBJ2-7	ASSPIPGAYEQY
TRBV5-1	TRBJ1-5	ASSLAGTGYGNQPQH
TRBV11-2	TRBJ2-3	ASSSSGQAGTDTQY